This note documents a single T cell receptor beta chain sequence. Its antigen is as yet unknown. This entry belongs to a study of cytomegalovirus exposure and HLA in healthy donors. Study in general: The roughly 120 validation repertoires, a later analysis reported, used the same platform as the approximately 630 first-cohort repertoires.

Profiled with immunoSEQ multiplex PCR; TCRdb holds only in-frame clones, not every one. The repertoire holds 70,000 or so clones, about 93% seen once, with around 1.5% in the top ten. The study, taken as a whole, reports: Across donors, most TCRs were seen rarely, yet some public ones were widespread. That first-cohort TCR clusters tended to co-occur in the 95 to 150 validation repertoires was found in a later analysis. The study put some 150 TCR beta chains on its list as cytomegalovirus-associated.

V was cut by 4 bases and J by 5 bases, with 15 bases left in between. The CDR3 length is 15 residues. Germline CDR1 and CDR2: MNHEY and SVGAGI. Sequencing used PBMCs. The clonotype comes from a man between 18 and 35 years old in good health and CMV-seropositive. V usage is TRBV6-5 and J usage is TRBJ1-5, with D hard to call. For the CDR3, the DNA is TGTGCCAGCAGTTCCGGACTGTTAGAGGATCAGCCCCAGCATTTT. As protein: CASSSGLLEDQPQHF.